The 16 T cell receptor beta chains presented below share a single source sample, sequenced in a study of cytomegalovirus exposure and HLA in healthy donors. PCR used 60 Vbeta primers and 13 Jbeta primers. TCRdb's copy holds only in-frame clones and misses some; the assay was immunoSEQ multiplex PCR. The sample holds 90,000 to 120,000 clones, 73% seen once. Material: PBMCs. These receptors all come from a man aged 25-45 years in good health and CMV-seronegative.

This clone was seen only a few times. This chain joins TRBV6-6 and TRBJ2-3; 7 nucleotides line up with TRBD2. Germline lookup yields CDR1 MNHNY and CDR2 SVGAGI (reference sequence). V lost 3 bases and J lost 1; bases outside the gene matches: 7. The CDR3 is 16 residues long. The CDR3 nucleotides are TGTGCCAGCAGTTATTATCCGGCGGGGGGCACAGATACGCAGTATTTT. Translating it yields CASSYYPAGGTDTQYF.

The chain couples TRBV9 to TRBJ1-3, with 9 bases fitting TRBD1. Germline V gene data show CDR1 as SGDLS and CDR2 as YYNGEE. This CDR3 region has 15 residues. V shed 3 bases and J 8 bases; nucleotides not matched to a gene: 9. Here the CDR3 DNA reads TGTGCCAGCAGCGCCATCGGGACAGGGAGAGACACCATATATTTT. Translation gives CASSAIGTGRDTIYF. Complete variable domain (other parts from reference TRBV9 and TRBJ1-3): DSGVTQTPKHLITATGQRVTLRCSPRSGDLSVYWYQQSLDQGLQFLIQYYNGEERAKGNILERFSAQQFPDLHSELNLSSLELGDSALYFCASSAIGTGRDTIYFGEGSWLTVV.

The chain recombines TRBV6-1 with TRBJ2-7; 8 bases match TRBD1. This CDR3 has 13 residues. V trimming: 5 bases; J trimming: 12 bases; junction bases outside the gene matches: 12. Looked up from germline, CDR1 is MNHNS and CDR2 is SASEGT. The CDR3 coding sequence is TGTGCCAGCAGTTATATTACTTCAGGGGGCAGGTACTTC. The encoded protein is CASSYITSGGRYF.

The V and J genes are TRBV29-1 and TRBJ2-5, with D unclear. Germline values: CDR1 SQVTM, CDR2 ANQGSEA. Trimming stripped 1 base from V and 1 base from J, with 10 bases between. This CDR3 has 14 residues. CDR3: CSVEGPPSQETQYF. CDR3 bases: TGCAGCGTTGAAGGTCCCCCCTCCCAAGAGACCCAGTACTTC.

This chain uses TRBV27 with TRBJ2-7; possibly TRBD1 for D (5 bases). This CDR3 has 15 amino acids. CDR1 and CDR2 (germline): MNHEY, SMNVEV (reference sequence). Trimming left V 3 bases short and J 1 base short, with 13 bases between. CDR3 bases: TGTGCCAGCAGTTTCGGTGAAGGGGCATCCTACGAGCAGTACTTC. This sequence encodes CASSFGEGASYEQYF.

On this clone: The same CDR3 can be traced to other DNA sequences in this sample. The V call is TRBV6-1, the J call TRBJ2-1; D is undetermined. The V gene lost 5 bases and the J gene lost 9 bases, with 5 bases spanning the gap. The CDR3 covers 10 residues. Germline V gives CDR1 MNHNS, CDR2 SASEGT. The CDR3 reads CASSSIEQFF. CDR3 bases: TGTGCCAGCAGTAGCATTGAGCAGTTCTTC.

This rearrangement joins TRBV6-5 to TRBJ1-5; a weak D match, TRBD1 (6 bases). The V gene's germline CDR1 is MNHEY and CDR2 SVGAGI. CDR3 length: 14 amino acids. Trimming cost V 8 bases and J 1 base, with 12 bases left between them. CDR3 protein: CASVLGQSNQPQHF. In DNA, the CDR3 is TGTGCCAGCGTCTTAGGACAGAGCAATCAGCCCCAGCATTTT.

The gene calls are TRBV9 and TRBJ2-1; D is possibly TRBD2 (6 bases). The CDR3 contains 15 residues. V was clipped by 0 bases and J by 9 bases, with 16 bases between them. Germline lookup yields CDR1 SGDLS and CDR2 YYNGEE. Here the CDR3 DNA reads TGTGCCAGCAGCGTAGCGGGAGACCCCACGGGTGAGCAGTTCTTC. This codes for CASSVAGDPTGEQFF.

The chain carries TRBV19 and TRBJ2-2; the match to TRBD1 covers 8 bases. The CDR3 runs to 16 residues. The V gene's germline CDR1 is LNHDA and CDR2 SQIVND (reference sequence). V lost 8 bases, J lost 4 bases, and 12 bases stayed unmatched. In nucleotides, the CDR3 is TGTGCCAGTGCAACCCCAGGGGGCGTTGGCACCGGGGAGCTGTTTTTT. Translated, it gives CASATPGGVGTGELFF.

The rearrangement joins TRBV27 to TRBJ2-1; TRBD2 matches 8 bases. V trimming: 8 bases; J trimming: 3 bases; junction bases outside the gene matches: 3. Looked up from germline, CDR1 is MNHEY and CDR2 is SMNVEV (reference sequence). The CDR3 spans 13 residues. CDR3 region: CASQSGSYNEQFF. CDR3 in DNA: TGTGCCAGCCAGAGCGGGAGCTACAATGAGCAGTTCTTC.

To note about this clone: Likely a read error: the CDR3 ends without its conserved phenylalanine or tryptophan. The J gene is TRBJ2-2, the V gene TRBV27; TRBD2 aligns across 8 bases. CDR1 and CDR2 (germline): MNHEY, SMNVEV (reference sequence). The V segment lost 4 bases and the J segment 3 bases; nucleotides outside the gene matches: 4. The CDR3 runs 15 residues. CDR3 in amino acids: CASSSTGGYTGELFS. The CDR3 DNA is TGTGCCAGCAGTTCGACGGGAGGGTACACCGGGGAGCTGTTTTCT.

The chain combines TRBV7-2 with TRBJ2-6; 7 bases are a match to TRBD2. CDR3 length: 19 amino acids. The trim removed 5 bases at V and 0 bases at J, leaving 13 bases unmatched. Germline V CDR1 and CDR2: SGHTA, FQGNSA. CDR3 amino acids: CASSPQPGLPGSGANVLTF. The CDR3 DNA reads TGTGCCAGCAGCCCCCAGCCGGGACTACCAGGCTCTGGGGCCAACGTCCTGACTTTC.

The chain uses TRBV5-1 and TRBJ2-7; the match to TRBD1 covers 8 bases. CDR3 length equals 14 residues. The germline CDR1 and CDR2 sequences are SGHRS and YFSETQ. V was pared by 4 bases and J by 2 bases, with 5 bases of the junction left unmatched. CDR3 coding DNA: TGCGCCAGCAGCGAAGGACAGGGACCCTACGAGCAGTACTTC. Protein product: CASSEGQGPYEQYF. The entire variable domain, with the rest obtained from reference TRBV5-1 and TRBJ2-7, is as follows: KAGVTQTPRYLIKTRGQQVTLSCSPISGHRSVSWYQQTPGQGLQFLFEYFSETQRNKGNFPGRFSGRQFSNSRSEMNVSTLELGDSALYLCASSEGQGPYEQYFGPGTRLTVT.

The rearrangement uses TRBV29-1 and TRBJ2-1; perhaps TRBD2 as D (6 bases). V was pared by 0 bases and J by 3 bases, with 15 bases between. The germline V gene has CDR1 SQVTM and CDR2 ANQGSEA. This CDR3 has 16 residues. For the CDR3, the DNA is TGCAGCGTTGAAGATTCGGCCCCGACTAGCTACAATGAGCAGTTCTTC. Protein product: CSVEDSAPTSYNEQFF.

The CDR3 nucleotides read TGCAGCGTTGTGAGGACGGGAGGGTTAAATGAGCAGTTCTTC. It specifies CSVVRTGGLNEQFF. The V gene is TRBV29-1, the J gene TRBJ2-1; 8 nucleotides align to TRBD2. The germline gives CDR1 SQVTM, CDR2 ANQGSEA. The CDR3 is made up of 14 amino acids. Trimming cost V 4 bases and J 7 bases; bases outside gene matches: 9.

The gene calls are TRBV27 and TRBJ2-2, with TRBD2 matching over 13 bases. Unmatched junction bases numbered 11, after V lost 7 bases and J lost 6 bases. CDR3 length: 17 residues. CDR1 is MNHEY and CDR2 is SMNVEV in the germline V gene (reference sequence). The CDR3 DNA is TGTGCCAGCACCTGGGGGACTAGCGGGGTTTGGGCCGGGGAGCTGTTTTTT. It translates to CASTWGTSGVWAGELFF.